The clone carrying this T cell receptor beta chain was detected a few times. Its cognate antigen is unknown. The sample belongs to a study of T cells after yellow fever vaccination. On the study more broadly: SMART-Seq v4 Ultra Low Input prepared the low-cell-number fractions. The study, taken as a whole, reports: Post-booster repertoires again held most primary-vaccination clones (approximately 96% CD4, 80% to 90% CD8). Abundant clonotypes from the bulk population could have been carried over as contaminants into FACS-sorted repertoires.

Conversion of TCR transcripts into cDNA relied on 5'RACE template switching, which added a universal primer site and UMIs. MiXCR, applied by TCRdb to the 5' RACE reads, yields one record per CDR3 protein. The table shows 550,000 to 750,000 distinct CDR3 sequences, with roughly 14% occurring only once. With 4 bases clipped from V and 6 bases from J, the junction kept 10 bases outside the gene matches. Per germline, CDR1 SGHNT and CDR2 YYREEE (reference sequence). The CDR3 totals 15 residues. The clonotype was recovered from a man between 25 and 39 years old who received the YFV17D yellow fever vaccine. The J gene is TRBJ2-3, the V gene TRBV5-4; 8 bases match TRBD2. Sample: PBMCs, taken on the day of the yellow fever booster vaccination. The CDR3 DNA is TGTGCCAGCAGCAAGAGCGGGTCGGGAGGGGATACGCAGTATTTT. Encoded protein: CASSKSGSGGDTQYF.